This TCR beta chain derives from a study of low-dose radiotherapy and immunotherapy resistance in tumors. Trimming left V 1 base short and J 8 bases short, with 7 bases between. Germline CDR1 reads GTSNPN; CDR2 reads SVGIG (reference sequence). CDR3 size: 11 residues. This clonotype was counted many times. Time point defined: before trial treatment. Nivolumab, ipilimumab, aspirin, low-dose cyclophosphamide and low-dose radiotherapy were given to donors. Inclusion covered patients whose advanced solid tumors lacked tumor-infiltrating lymphocytes. Priming of first-strand cDNA relied on TRAV- and TRBV-specific primers (covering alpha and beta chains). The authors amplified TCRs for 20 to 25 PCR cycles with a constant-region primer and a V-primer adapter. TCRdb reanalysed the reads using MiXCR and keeps one entry per CDR3 protein. The profile shows around 90,000 distinct CDR3 sequences, 15% to 20% of them singletons.

The sample consisted of PBMCs, taken before treatment. V and J are TRBV30 and TRBJ2-3; no firm D call. The sequence was obtained from a male donor with prostate cancer. The CDR3 loop reads CAWSAARTQYF. The CDR3 DNA reads as TGTGCCTGGAGTGCAGCCCGTACGCAGTATTTT.